This TCR beta chain was captured in a study of Tregs in tolerant kidney transplant recipients. Points from the study as a whole: Expanding Tregs on activated donor B cells appeared to best identify donor-specific TCRbeta clones. This study did not directly address biological reproducibility.

Thawed PBMCs were FACS-sorted into unstimulated CD4+CD25+CD127- regulatory T cells, CD4+CD25- non-regulatory cells, CD4 and CD8 cells. As concerns this clone: Its antigen is undetermined.

Using immunoSEQ multiplex PCR, the repertoire was profiled, and TCRdb retains in-frame clones only, with some absent. The sample consists of 46,000 or so clones, roughly nine tenths of them appearing once. V gave up 8 bases and J gave up 5 bases; unmatched junction bases: 9. Germline CDR1 is SGHVS and CDR2 is FNYEAQ. This CDR3 is 14 amino acids long. Input material: Tregs from blood. This sequence joins TRBV7-6 and TRBJ2-5, with 9 bases lining up with TRBD2. The TCR was taken from a human donor in good health. Here the CDR3 DNA reads TGTGCCAGCGGGCGCGGGGGGGCCGCCGAGACCCAGTACTTC. Its protein is CASGRGGAAETQYF.